Listed below are T cell receptor beta chains from one sample, sequenced in a study of OX40 agonist ivuxolimab in advanced cancers. Measured with immunoSEQ multiplex PCR; TCRdb has only the in-frame clones, and not every one. The sample has 76,000 or so clones, about 93% seen once; the top ten hold less than 8%. The sample here was CD4+ or CD8+ T cells sorted from blood, taken in a trial of the OX40 agonist ivuxolimab. The receptors were sampled from an adult with an advanced solid tumor such as melanoma, head and neck, liver or kidney cancer. CDR3s include the opening cysteine and the closing phenylalanine or tryptophan. A D gene is named only where the DNA matches it firmly. For some rows the clone size is stated as once, few or many, or as a class when expanded; others skip it.

TRBJ2-5	TRBV4-1	TRBD2	once	CASSQTHDPGLQETQYF	TGCGCCAGCAGCCAAACACACGATCCGGGACTACAAGAGACCCAGTACTTC
TRBJ2-3	TRBV9	NA	NA	CASSAGQSTDTQYF	TGTGCCAGCAGCGCCGGACAGAGCACAGATACGCAGTATTTT
TRBJ2-2	TRBV5-5	NA	NA	CASSQGTGELFF	TGTGCCAGCAGCCAGGGGACCGGGGAGCTGTTTTTT
TRBJ2-7	TRBV7-8	TRBD2	NA	CASSLDSGSFYEQYF	TGTGCCAGCAGCTTAGACAGCGGGAGCTTCTACGAGCAGTACTTC
TRBJ2-7	TRBV4-1	TRBD2	NA	CASSQESGGGAYEQYF	TGCGCCAGCAGCCAAGAGTCAGGCGGGGGGGCCTACGAGCAGTACTTC
TRBJ2-7	TRBV11-3	NA	NA	CASSYGQNYEQYF	TGTGCCAGCAGCTACGGACAGAACTACGAGCAGTACTTC
TRBJ2-7	TRBV7-6	NA	NA	CASSSTPGESYEQYF	TGTGCCAGCAGCTCAACCCCGGGGGAGAGCTACGAGCAGTACTTC
TRBJ2-5	TRBV2	TRBD2	NA	CASSDKNVGLASETQYF	TGTGCCAGCAGTGATAAAAATGTAGGACTAGCTTCAGAGACCCAGTACTTC
TRBJ2-5	TRBV10-3	TRBD2	NA	CAISGGTSGGEETQYF	TGTGCCATCAGTGGCGGGACTAGCGGGGGGGAAGAGACCCAGTACTTC
TRBJ2-7	TRBV19	NA	NA	CASSIYGADYEQYF	TGTGCCAGTAGTATATACGGCGCAGACTACGAGCAGTACTTC
TRBJ1-4	TRBV6-1	NA	NA	CASSEMKYATNEKLFF	TGTGCCAGCAGTGAAATGAAGTACGCAACTAATGAAAAACTGTTTTTT
TRBJ2-7	TRBV4-1	NA	NA	CASSQEEGHYEQYF	TGCGCCAGCAGCCAAGAGGAGGGACACTACGAGCAGTACTTC
TRBJ2-7	TRBV9	NA	NA	CASSVEAGGGEQYF	TGTGCCAGCAGCGTAGAGGCAGGGGGAGGTGAGCAGTACTTC
TRBJ2-5	TRBV5-8	TRBD1	few	CASTSNPGQQETQYF	TGTGCCAGCACCTCGAACCCGGGACAGCAAGAGACCCAGTACTTC
TRBJ2-7	TRBV6-5	NA	NA	CAVRTESYEQYF	TGTGCCGTCAGGACGGAGTCCTACGAGCAGTACTTC
TRBJ1-5	TRBV5-8	NA	once	CASSPFGSNQPQHF	TGTGCCAGCAGCCCTTTCGGGAGCAATCAGCCCCAGCATTTT
TRBJ2-3	TRBV29-1	TRBD2	once	CSVFGREGTDTQYF	TGCAGCGTGTTCGGGCGGGAGGGCACAGATACGCAGTATTTT
TRBJ1-2	TRBV5-6	NA	NA	CASSLGTVGAYGYTF	TGTGCCAGCAGCTTGGGGACTGTCGGGGCCTATGGCTACACCTTC
TRBJ2-1	TRBV9	TRBD2	NA	CASSVEWATSENYNEQFF	TGTGCCAGCAGCGTAGAATGGGCGACTAGCGAAAACTACAATGAGCAGTTCTTC
TRBJ2-1	TRBV15	NA	few	CATSREVVSSYNEQFF	TGTGCCACCAGCAGAGAAGTGGTGAGCTCCTACAATGAGCAGTTCTTC
TRBJ2-2	TRBV11-2	NA	NA	CASSRRGNTGELFF	TGTGCCAGCAGCAGGAGGGGGAACACCGGGGAGCTGTTTTTT
TRBJ2-1	TRBV11-2	TRBD2	NA	CASSSVGGGNEQFF	TGTGCCAGCAGCTCTGTCGGGGGGGGCAATGAGCAGTTCTTC
TRBJ2-7	TRBV2	NA	NA	CASIRTFSYEQYF	TGTGCCAGCATTCGGACATTCTCCTACGAGCAGTACTTC
TRBJ1-2	TRBV15	NA	NA	CATSPWGRGYGYTF	TGTGCCACCAGCCCCTGGGGCAGGGGATATGGCTACACCTTC
TRBJ1-2	TRBV2	TRBD1	NA	CASSPQPDRGTYGYTF	TGTGCCAGCAGTCCTCAACCGGACAGGGGAACCTATGGCTACACCTTC
TRBJ2-3	TRBV27	TRBD1	NA	CATFDRGHTDTQYF	TGTGCCACCTTCGACAGGGGACACACAGATACGCAGTATTTT
TRBJ2-3	TRBV14	NA	NA	CASSQDIGTPDTQYF	TGTGCCAGCAGCCAAGATATTGGAACACCAGATACGCAGTATTTT
TRBJ2-1	TRBV29-1	NA	NA	CSVDGESGNEQFF	TGCAGCGTAGACGGTGAATCAGGCAATGAGCAGTTCTTC
TRBJ1-1	TRBV2	NA	NA	CASRWGTEAFF	TGTGCCAGCAGATGGGGAACTGAAGCTTTCTTT
TRBJ2-7	TRBV6-5	NA	NA	CASSRRGTYYEQYF	TGTGCCAGCAGCCGCAGGGGGACTTACTACGAGCAGTACTTC
TRBJ1-1	TRBV27	NA	NA	CASSIYTGIAEAFF	TGTGCCAGCAGTATATATACAGGGATTGCTGAAGCTTTCTTT
TRBJ1-1	TRBV20-1	NA	NA	CSAGGYTEAFF	TGCAGTGCTGGAGGATACACTGAAGCTTTCTTT
TRBJ2-7	TRBV29-1	NA	NA	CTATKGDYEQYF	TGCACCGCGACAAAAGGGGACTACGAGCAGTACTTC
TRBJ2-3	TRBV7-6	NA	NA	CASSLEVVTDTQYF	TGTGCCAGCAGCTTAGAAGTGGTCACAGATACGCAGTATTTT
TRBJ1-5	TRBV5-1	NA	NA	CASSPGLAGNQPQHF	TGCGCCAGCAGCCCGGGGCTAGCGGGCAATCAGCCCCAGCATTTT
TRBJ1-2	TRBV5-6	NA	NA	CASSLGANYGYTF	TGTGCCAGCAGCTTGGGGGCTAACTATGGCTACACCTTC
TRBJ2-2	TRBV27	TRBD1	NA	CASSLQGARGELFF	TGTGCCAGCAGTTTACAGGGGGCAAGGGGGGAGCTGTTTTTT
TRBJ1-1	TRBV5-5	TRBD1	NA	CASSPWTGFEAFF	TGTGCCAGCAGCCCTTGGACAGGGTTTGAAGCTTTCTTT
TRBJ2-7	TRBV5-5	TRBD2	NA	CASSSQREDWDEQYF	TGTGCCAGCAGCTCTCAGCGGGAGGATTGGGACGAGCAGTACTTC
TRBJ2-1	TRBV7-9	TRBD2	NA	CASSLVKRGSYNEQFF	TGTGCCAGCAGCTTAGTTAAGCGGGGCTCCTACAATGAGCAGTTCTTC
TRBJ1-2	TRBV4-3	NA	NA	CASSQEAGPVYGYTF	TGCGCCAGCAGCCAAGAGGCAGGACCCGTCTATGGCTACACCTTC
TRBJ2-7	TRBV2	NA	once	CASRLGLYEQYF	TGTGCCAGCAGGCTGGGACTCTACGAGCAGTACTTC
TRBJ2-7	TRBV6-1	TRBD1	few	CASTGTAGEQYF	TGTGCCAGCACCGGGACAGCTGGCGAGCAGTACTTC
TRBJ2-7	TRBV6-5	NA	NA	CASSYGAGKAYEQYF	TGTGCCAGCAGTTACGGGGCAGGGAAAGCCTACGAGCAGTACTTC
TRBJ2-2	TRBV29-1	NA	once	CSVWDTHTGELFF	TGCAGCGTTTGGGACACCCACACCGGGGAGCTGTTTTTT
TRBJ2-1	TRBV19	TRBD2	NA	CASSIGLAGVSEQFF	TGTGCCAGTAGTATAGGCCTAGCGGGAGTTAGTGAGCAGTTCTTC
TRBJ2-3	TRBV20-1	NA	NA	CSARGDTQYF	TGCAGTGCTAGAGGTGATACGCAGTATTTT
TRBJ2-1	TRBV29-1	TRBD1	NA	CSATDRNEQFF	TGCAGCGCCACGGACAGGAATGAGCAGTTCTTC
TRBJ2-5	TRBV28	NA	NA	CASRPDYLGETQYF	TGTGCCAGCAGGCCTGACTACCTCGGAGAGACCCAGTACTTC
TRBJ2-5	TRBV6-5	NA	once	CASSYKEVQETQYF	TGTGCCAGCAGTTACAAGGAAGTCCAAGAGACCCAGTACTTC
TRBJ2-3	TRBV27	TRBD1	NA	CASSPQGDRQYF	TGTGCCAGCAGTCCGCAGGGGGACAGGCAGTATTTT
TRBJ2-3	TRBV15	NA	NA	CATSAWTASTDTQYF	TGTGCCACCAGCGCCTGGACTGCTAGCACAGATACGCAGTATTTT
TRBJ1-3	TRBV28	TRBD1	NA	CASSRTGTLGNTIYF	TGTGCCAGCAGTAGGACAGGTACTCTGGGAAACACCATATATTTT
TRBJ2-1	TRBV5-8	TRBD2	NA	CASSTGTSGRGGQFF	TGTGCCAGCAGCACCGGGACTAGCGGGAGGGGCGGGCAGTTCTTC
TRBJ2-1	TRBV7-9	NA	NA	CASGKGGNEQFF	TGTGCTTCGGGTAAAGGTGGCAATGAGCAGTTCTTC
TRBJ2-7	TRBV7-9	TRBD2	NA	CASSSRTSGYEQYF	TGTGCCAGCAGCTCGCGGACTAGCGGCTACGAGCAGTACTTC
TRBJ1-3	TRBV19	NA	NA	CASSSGAGNTIYF	TGTGCCAGTAGCTCAGGGGCTGGAAACACCATATATTTT
TRBJ1-2	TRBV27	TRBD1	NA	CASSYQGAGYGYTF	TGTGCCAGCAGCTACCAGGGGGCCGGCTATGGCTACACCTTC
TRBJ1-1	TRBV6-6	TRBD1	NA	CASSYNRGDTEAFF	TGTGCCAGCAGTTACAACAGGGGGGACACTGAAGCTTTCTTT